This record looks at one T cell receptor beta chain sequence and its context. CDR3 length: 16 amino acids. Looked up from germline, CDR1 is LGHNA and CDR2 is YSLEER. V lost 0 bases to trimming and J lost 7 bases, with 18 bases between them. The sample is drawn from a study of blood T cell repertoires in COVID-19. Study in general: Spain, Italy and the United States supplied samples that represented acute and convalescent COVID-19. The analysed material was cDNA or gDNA that came from T cells, B-cell-depleted T cells, or PBMCs.

Per the authors' pipeline: Estimated nucleated cell counts came from reference gene primer amplification. This table comes from immunoSEQ multiplex PCR, and its TCRdb copy is limited to in-frame clones, with some not included. That table furnishes V, J and clone size, whereas the DNA furnished D and trimming. The sample carries 95,000 to 150,000 clones, approximately 90% recorded once. The clonotype comes from a man in his forties or fifties with acute or convalescent COVID-19. The sequenced material came from peripheral blood. The chain couples TRBV4-3 to TRBJ1-2, with D possibly matching TRBD1 (5 bases). This chain's CDR3 is CASSQDRLAGTLGYTF. CDR3 DNA sequence: TGCGCCAGCAGCCAAGATCGGTTGGCAGGGACTCTTGGCTACACCTTC.